Given below is one T cell receptor (beta chain) in context. This clonotype has only a few counts. The clone's antigen remains unknown. The record has no base qualities; no much larger clone is one base away. The CDR3 runs 13 residues from the cysteine to the phenylalanine. Only CDR3 DNA remains: 39 bases, in frame from the first base. CDR1 and CDR2, looked up from the germline V gene, are MNHEY and SVGEGT. The trim is 2 bases for V and 4 bases for J, with a gap of 8 bases between the germline ends. Donors were approximately 42 systemically healthy Caucasian individuals from Russia aged roughly 6 to 100 years. About 10 milliliters of peripheral blood were drawn from each donor into EDTA-treated Vacutainer tubes. Ficoll-Paque density-gradient centrifugation was used to isolate PBMCs, with at least 6.5 million obtained per sample. Trizol reagent was used to extract total RNA from PBMCs, with at least 5.5 micrograms per sample. For every donor, flow cytometry on a PBMC aliquot measured the percentage of naive CD45RAhigh/CD27high T cells.

The data were obtained in a study of blood T cells in healthy people across ages (dated by TCRdb to the mid-2010s). A note on the overall study: In model experiments, template switching captured about one uniquely barcoded TCR beta cDNA molecule for every two T cells. Four age groups were formed from the donors: young (average roughly 15 years), middle-aged (approximately 39), aged (62) and long-lived (roughly 81). The study analyzed two additional independent replicas of 1 million unique cDNA reads from the same blood draw for two donors, one aged 18 to 29 and one aged 80 or older. Age-related changes in TCR beta repertoire diversity were measured in the study by deep sequencing normalized with unique cDNA molecular identifiers. Donors of different ages were randomly distributed across sequencing lanes to avoid experimental bias. The study at large found these results: Estimates of total diversity based on one million sequenced T cells were considered lower bounds and underestimates. Because donor CMV infection status was unknown, age-related changes in expanded clonotypes were potentially confounded. Compared with the aged group, the long-lived group had more naive CD4+ T cells, fewer expanded clones and increased TCR diversity, suggesting age selection. As age increased, observed TCR beta diversity per million T cells dropped in a roughly linear way, and a significant reduction was already evident by age about 40. A strong correlation was found between observed TCR beta diversity and the percentage of naive T cells measured by flow cytometry. Since profiling was done on bulk unsorted PBMCs, naive and antigen-experienced compartments could not be conclusively compared.

The library came from 5' RACE. The sequencing machine was an Illumina HiSeq 2500. A second PCR of roughly 7 to 11 cycles was performed with a sample-barcoded 5' primer and a J-beta primer mix. Each TCR beta cDNA molecule received a unique molecular identifier from a template-switch 5' adaptor carrying 12 random nucleotides. At least 2.5 million CDR3-containing paired-end reads were obtained from each sample. All of the RNA was converted into first-strand cDNA using the Mint cDNA synthesis kit, with a TRBC-specific oligonucleotide serving as the primer. Following uracil-DNA glycosylase treatment, all cDNA underwent a first 18-cycle PCR with the universal primers M1SS and BC2_uni_R. The original methods were these. Each sample was normalized by randomly selecting 1 million high-quality reads, each carrying a distinct molecular identifier. Reads sharing molecular identifiers were discarded rather than binned into consensus sequences. MiTCR, set to a Q25 quality threshold and the strictest error-elimination algorithm, was used for CDR3 identification, clonotype clustering and error correction. A nonparametric unseen species model with Euler transformation was used to estimate lower-bound total TCR beta diversity. Through fastp at Q25 and MiXCR, TCRdb rebuilt clones from the public reads, retaining in-frame beta chains. Rows merge per CDR3 protein into single entries with the most common DNA and genes. The V and J calls follow TCRdb's processing rather than the paper's. Within this sample are roughly 1.7 million distinct CDR3 sequences, with roughly 30% of them counted one time only. Over 9% of the sample belongs to the ten largest clones.

The sequenced sample was blood. This clonotype was sampled from a woman in her 30s in good health. The receptor chain draws on TRBV6-2 or TRBV6-3 and TRBJ1-1; the D gene cannot be named for sure. The nucleotides read TGTGCCAGCAGTTACATGGTGCCCACTGAAGCTTTCTTT. It specifies CASSYMVPTEAFF.